A single sample gave rise to the 15 T cell receptor beta chains below, sequenced in a study of T cells in Graves' hyperthyroidism and ophthalmopathy. What was amplified from RNA transcripts were TCR beta CDR3 regions. The HTBI primer set was used in a first-round RT-PCR of the TCR CDR3. TCRdb recomputed calls from the multiplex PCR reads with MiXCR, one row per CDR3 protein. The sample contains about 840,000 distinct CDR3 sequences, more than 30% of which appear only once. The sequencing input was blood. All receptors come from a man aged 18 to 29 with Graves' hyperthyroidism.

Ten or more counts support this clonotype. V gene TRBV20-1 combines with J gene TRBJ2-7, with D possibly matching TRBD1 (6 bases). This CDR3 is 13 amino acids long. In germline, CDR1 is DFQATT, CDR2 SNEGSKA (reference sequence). V shed 3 bases and J shed 0 bases, with 9 bases lying between them. CDR3 sequence: CSARDSLSYEQYF. CDR3 DNA: TGCAGTGCTAGGGACAGCCTCTCCTACGAGCAGTACTTC.

As for this clonotype: A much larger clone sits a single nucleotide away, making a read error possible. V gene TRBV29-1 combines with J gene TRBJ2-5; tentative D call: TRBD1 (6 bases). Trimming cost V 7 bases and J 0 bases, with 12 bases left between them. This CDR3 has 13 residues. Germline loops: CDR1 SQVTM, CDR2 ANQGSEA. The CDR3 sequence is CSASRTDQETQYF. The CDR3 bases are TGCAGCGCTAGCAGGACAGACCAAGAGACCCAGTACTTC.

This clonotype was found a few times. The CDR3 DNA reads as TGTGCCAGCAGCGAGGGGGTGACACTGAACACTGAAGCTTTCTTT. Amino acids: CASSEGVTLNTEAFF. This rearrangement joins TRBV9 to TRBJ1-1; D is possibly TRBD1 (6 bases). This CDR3 region has 15 residues. Looked up from germline, CDR1 is SGDLS and CDR2 is YYNGEE. Trimming shortened V by 3 bases and J by 0 bases, and 12 bases separated the two germline ends. The full variable domain, in which reference TRBV9 and TRBJ1-1 provide the parts outside the CDR3, is DSGVTQTPKHLITATGQRVTLRCSPRSGDLSVYWYQQSLDQGLQFLIQYYNGEERAKGNILERFSAQQFPDLHSELNLSSLELGDSALYFCASSEGVTLNTEAFFGQGTRLTVV.

This clonotype has just one count. Given a much more abundant clone one base away, this may be a read error. The chain is built from TRBV20-1 and TRBJ1-1; TRBD1 agrees at 7 bases. After removal of 8 bases from V and 1 base from J, the junction contained 7 bases not matched to a gene. Looked up from germline, CDR1 is DFQATT and CDR2 is SNEGSKA (reference sequence). There are 13 residues in the CDR3. The CDR3 region has the DNA TGCAGTAAACAGGGGCACACGAACACTGAAGCTTTCTTT. Amino acid sequence: CSKQGHTNTEAFF.

This clonotype was seen many times. The chain couples TRBV15 to TRBJ1-6, with no clear D. The CDR3 has 15 amino acids. V was pared by 0 bases and J by 1 base, with 4 bases between. Germline V gene data show CDR1 as LNHNV and CDR2 as YYDKDF (reference sequence). The CDR3 here is CATSREGSYNSPLHF. In DNA form, the CDR3 reads TGTGCCACCAGCAGAGAGGGTTCCTATAATTCACCCCTCCACTTT. Together with reference TRBV15 and TRBJ1-6, the CDR3 gives the full variable domain: DAMVIQNPRYQVTQFGKPVTLSCSQTLNHNVMYWYQQKSSQAPKLLFHYYDKDFNNEADTPDNFQSRRPNTSFCFLDIRSPGLGDTAMYLCATSREGSYNSPLHFGNGTRLTVT.

This clonotype came up a few times. The chain links TRBV12-3 or TRBV12-4 to TRBJ2-5, with TRBD1 matching over 9 bases. Trimming at V came to 7 bases and at J to 4 bases, leaving 4 bases not matched to a gene. This CDR3 is built from 13 residues. The CDR3 bases are TGTGCCAGCAAACTGACAGGGGGAGAGACCCAGTACTTC. Translating gives CASKLTGGETQYF.

The rearrangement joins TRBV2 to TRBJ2-7; D unclear. This CDR3 region has 15 residues. V dropped 7 bases and J dropped 0 bases, with 16 bases sitting between them. CDR1 SNHLY and CDR2 FYNNEI come from the germline V gene. The CDR3 DNA reads as TGTGCCAGCAAACTTCGGGCGTTAAGCTCCTACGAGCAGTACTTC. Amino acids: CASKLRALSSYEQYF.

The chain links TRBV19 to TRBJ2-7; no clear D gene. CDR1 and CDR2 (germline): LNHDA, SQIVND (reference sequence). CDR3 length: 11 amino acids. V was pared by 11 bases and J by 4 bases, with 12 bases between. The chain's CDR3 is CAWSDGYEQYF. The CDR3 nucleotides are TGTGCCTGGAGCGACGGATACGAGCAGTACTTC.

Of note for this clonotype: A read error may be the cause here, since a much bigger clone is one base away. This chain links TRBV20-1 with TRBJ2-6, with D unclear. Germline V gene data show CDR1 as DFQATT and CDR2 as SNEGSKA (reference sequence). Between the trimmed V and J ends, which lost 5 bases and 4 bases, there was a span of 12 bases. The CDR3 is 14 amino acids. As DNA, the CDR3 is TGCAGTGCTCGTAAGGGCACCGGGGCCAACGTCCTGACTTTC. Translation gives CSARKGTGANVLTF.

This clonotype was seen ten or more times. J is TRBJ1-5 and V is TRBV7-6; D unclear. Germline V gene data show CDR1 as SGHVS and CDR2 as FNYEAQ. This CDR3 region has 14 residues. The V and J ends lost 1 base and 6 bases respectively, with 10 bases between them. The CDR3 loop reads CASSLESEGQPQHF. The CDR3 nucleotides read TGTGCCAGCAGCTTAGAGTCGGAGGGTCAGCCCCAGCATTTT. Using reference TRBV7-6 and TRBJ1-5 for the parts outside the CDR3, the full variable domain is GAGVSQSPRYKVTKRGQDVALRCDPISGHVSLYWYRQALGQGPEFLTYFNYEAQQDKSGLPNDRFSAERPEGSISTLTIQRTEQRDSAMYRCASSLESEGQPQHFGDGTRLSIL.

This clonotype was recorded a few times. The V and J genes are TRBV3-1 and TRBJ2-7, with TRBD2 matching 10 bases. CDR1 and CDR2 (germline): LGHDT, YNNKEL (reference sequence). V shed 4 bases, J shed 5 bases, and the junction held 5 bases outside the gene matches. The CDR3 extends over 14 amino acids. The CDR3: CASSLASGSHEQYF. The CDR3 nucleotides are TGTGCCAGCAGCCTAGCTAGCGGGAGCCACGAGCAGTACTTC.

CDR3 amino acids: CAISGERSNQPQHF. DNA of the CDR3: TGTGCCATCAGCGGGGAACGTAGCAATCAGCCCCAGCATTTT. The rearrangement uses TRBV10-3 and TRBJ1-5, with D unclear. Trimming cost V 6 bases and J 0 bases, with 9 bases left between them. The CDR3 is made up of 14 amino acids. Germline CDR1 ENHRY, CDR2 SYGVKD.

V is TRBV5-1 and J is TRBJ1-1; D perhaps matches TRBD1 (6 bases). This CDR3 region has 13 residues. CDR1 and CDR2 (germline): SGHRS, YFSETQ. V shed 3 bases and J shed 7 bases, with 13 bases lying between them. The DNA of the CDR3 is TGCGCCAGCAGCTCTCAACAGGGTGTTGAAGCTTTCTTT. This codes for CASSSQQGVEAFF.

The V gene is TRBV10-3, the J gene TRBJ1-1, with D perhaps TRBD1 (6 bases). Germline loops: CDR1 ENHRY, CDR2 SYGVKD. The CDR3 has 12 amino acids. V lost 6 bases, J lost 7 bases, and 12 bases lay in between. CDR3 amino acids: CAIRVTGGEAFF. The CDR3, as DNA: TGTGCCATCAGGGTGACAGGCGGTGAAGCTTTCTTT.

This clonotype was seen only a few times. The rearrangement joins TRBV7-2 to TRBJ2-7, with D perhaps TRBD1 (5 bases). The V gene lost 6 bases and the J gene lost 7 bases, with 16 bases spanning the gap. This CDR3 contains 13 residues. Germline CDR1 is SGHTA and CDR2 is FQGNSA. This CDR3 reads CASRDRGSWEQYF. The CDR3 coding sequence is TGTGCCAGCAGAGATAGGGGCTCGTGGGAGCAGTACTTC.